These 8 T cell receptor beta chains were sequenced from one sample in a study of blood T cell repertoires in COVID-19 (TCRdb year 2020). Libraries were prepared through the immunoSEQ multiplex PCR assay. The table comes from immuneACCESS by way of TCRdb, which keeps in-frame sequences with V and J called. Part of the clones is missing from these tables; in studies checked, under half for an unresolved V gene and the rest for unknown reasons. The sample records approximately 350,000 clones, 80% to 90% of which are singletons. Together, the top ten hold around 1.3% of the sample. Sequences were obtained from peripheral blood. The receptors were sampled from a man aged 40-49 years with acute or convalescent COVID-19.

The chain is built from TRBV28 and TRBJ1-3; D is unresolved. The V end lost 8 bases, the J end lost 0 bases, and 14 bases lay between the germline ends. Germline CDR1 MDHEN, CDR2 SYDVKM. The CDR3 has 15 residues. The CDR3 reads CASRGRSTSGNTIYF. As DNA, the CDR3 is TGTGCCAGCCGGGGTAGGTCCACCTCTGGAAACACCATATATTTT.

The gene calls are TRBV2 and TRBJ2-5; TRBD1 is a possible D gene (5 bases). With 11 bases removed from V and 1 base from J, the gap between germline ends came to 11 bases. The length of the CDR3 is 12 residues. CDR1 is SNHLY, CDR2 FYNNEI, per germline. The CDR3 DNA reads TGTGCCGGCCACAGGTTCCAAGAGACCCAGTACTTC. Its translation: CAGHRFQETQYF.

V gene TRBV27 combines with J gene TRBJ2-3; the D is unclear. Trimming stripped 3 bases from V and 6 bases from J, with 10 bases between. The V gene's germline CDR1 is MNHEY and CDR2 SMNVEV (reference sequence). The CDR3 sequence is 13 residues long. CDR3 amino acids: CASSLENRDTQYF. The DNA for the CDR3 is TGTGCCAGCAGTTTGGAGAACCGGGATACGCAGTATTTT.

This rearrangement joins TRBV19 to TRBJ2-2; 8 positions match TRBD1. The CDR3 runs to 14 residues. V was clipped by 9 bases and J by 4 bases; unmatched bases: 7. The germline CDR1 and CDR2 sequences are LNHDA and SQIVND (reference sequence). The CDR3, as DNA: TGTGCCAGCGGACAGGGTATTGTCACCGGGGAGCTGTTTTTT. This gives the protein CASGQGIVTGELFF.

The CDR3 bases are TGTGCCAGCAGTTTACAACAGGCGAACACCGGGGAGCTGTTTTTT. It encodes CASSLQQANTGELFF. The chain employs TRBV28 and TRBJ2-2, with D maybe TRBD1 (5 bases). The CDR3 sequence is 15 residues long. Per germline, CDR1 MDHEN and CDR2 SYDVKM. Trimming took off 2 bases at V and 0 bases at J, with 7 bases between the two ends.

The rearrangement uses TRBV19 and TRBJ2-7; unclear D gene. This CDR3 comprises 14 residues. The ends were cut back, 5 bases at V and 1 base at J, with 12 bases in the middle. The germline gives CDR1 LNHDA, CDR2 SQIVND (reference sequence). CDR3 region: CASSPFAASYEQYF. The CDR3 bases are TGTGCCAGTAGTCCGTTTGCGGCATCCTACGAGCAGTACTTC.

This chain connects TRBV6-5 to TRBJ2-2; TRBD1 is a possible D gene (7 bases). The germline CDR1 and CDR2 sequences are MNHEY and SVGAGI. This CDR3 has 15 residues. The V and J ends lost 2 bases and 3 bases respectively, with 10 bases between them. The CDR3 reads CASSYTGEDTGELFF. CDR3 nucleotide sequence: TGTGCCAGCAGTTACACAGGGGAGGACACCGGGGAGCTGTTTTTT.

This chain uses TRBV6-2 or TRBV6-3 with TRBJ2-5; 14 bases are shared with TRBD2. Looked up from germline, CDR1 is MNHEY and CDR2 is SVGEGT. This CDR3 spans 15 amino acids. The J segment lost 4 bases and the V segment lost 5 bases, leaving 3 bases of the junction unmatched. CDR3: CASSTGTSGGETQYF. CDR3 nucleotide sequence: TGTGCCAGCAGTACCGGGACTAGCGGGGGAGAGACCCAGTACTTC.